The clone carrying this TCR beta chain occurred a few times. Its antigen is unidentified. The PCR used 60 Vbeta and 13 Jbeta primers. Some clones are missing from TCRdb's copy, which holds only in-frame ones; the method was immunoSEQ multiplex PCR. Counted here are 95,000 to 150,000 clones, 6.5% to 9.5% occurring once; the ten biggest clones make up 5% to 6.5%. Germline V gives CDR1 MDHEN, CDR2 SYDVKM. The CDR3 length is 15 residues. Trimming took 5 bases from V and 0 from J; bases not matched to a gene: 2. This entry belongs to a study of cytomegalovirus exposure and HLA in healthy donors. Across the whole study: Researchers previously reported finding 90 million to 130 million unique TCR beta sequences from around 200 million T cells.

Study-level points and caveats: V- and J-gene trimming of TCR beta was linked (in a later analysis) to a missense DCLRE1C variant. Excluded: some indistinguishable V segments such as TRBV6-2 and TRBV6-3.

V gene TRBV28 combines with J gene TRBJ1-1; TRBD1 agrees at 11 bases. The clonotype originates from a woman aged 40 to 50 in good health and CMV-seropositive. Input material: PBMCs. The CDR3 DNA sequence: TGTGCCAGCAGTGGGACAGGGGGGATGAACACTGAAGCTTTCTTT. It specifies CASSGTGGMNTEAFF.